This TCR beta chain was recorded in a study of T-cell memory formation after mild COVID-19. Study outcomes and limitations: Clones that contracted from day 15 to 85 were balanced CD4/CD8, while later expanders leaned CD4+. Largely, contracting CD4+ clones fell within CM and EM, and contracting CD8+ clones within EMRA. Second-wave clones with a day 37 peak had unconfirmed SARS-CoV-2 specificity.

This clonotype has just a few counts. Antigen: not known. TCRdb re-derived calls from the 5' RACE reads in MiXCR, one entry per CDR3 protein. Of 200,000 to 300,000 distinct CDR3 sequences in the sample, over 15% were seen once. The germline gives CDR1 SQVTM, CDR2 ANQGSEA. There are 10 residues in the CDR3. The germline V and J ends were trimmed by 4 bases and 7 bases, with 6 bases remaining between them. This clonotype originated in a man between 18 and 35 years old who had mild COVID-19 (a few samples of this study predate the infection). Cell type and time point are not known. Sequenced input: PBMCs or a T cell subset sorted from them (not recorded which). The rearrangement joins TRBV29-1 to TRBJ2-3; D call uncertain. The CDR3 DNA reads as TGCAGCGTTGGAAGTTATACGCAGTATTTT. The encoded protein is CSVGSYTQYF.